Following are 25 T cell receptor beta chains from one sample sequenced in a study of T cell clonotyping in hematopoietic cell transplantation. As to time point: recipient sample about 28 days before transplant, after cytoreduction. Profiling relied on immunoSEQ multiplex PCR, and the TCRdb table lists in-frame clones only, not all of them. This table holds some 30,000 clones, about 80% found once. Sequenced material: peripheral blood mononuclear cells, taken before stem cell transplant. The receptors derive from a woman between 25 and 40 years old with chronic myeloid leukemia. Some clones in this sample may be carry-over from other donors' samples.

V gene TRBV25-1 combines with J gene TRBJ2-7, with TRBD1 as a possible D gene (6 bases). Germline CDR1 MGHDK, CDR2 SYGVNS. Trimming removed 8 bases at V and 5 bases at J, with 19 bases between. The CDR3 sequence is 14 residues long. The CDR3 DNA reads TGTGCCAGCGAAGATTTACAGGGTCTAGACGAGCAGTACTTC. Translation: CASEDLQGLDEQYF.

The gene calls are TRBV19 and TRBJ2-7; 8 bases line up with TRBD1. CDR1 is LNHDA, CDR2 SQIVND, per germline (reference sequence). This CDR3 contains 12 residues. J was trimmed by 6 bases and V by 8 bases; bases with no gene match: 6. CDR3 coding DNA: TGTGCCAGTGGACAGGGTCGAGGCGAGCAGTACTTC. Its translation: CASGQGRGEQYF.

This clone was seen only once. The chain employs TRBV28 and TRBJ2-2; D ambiguous. Germline values: CDR1 MDHEN, CDR2 SYDVKM. V was trimmed by 2 bases and J by 2 bases, leaving 3 bases between them. The CDR3 covers 13 residues. CDR3 sequence reads: CASSLVNTGELFF. CDR3 nucleotides: TGTGCCAGCAGTTTAGTTAACACCGGGGAGCTGTTTTTT.

This sequence joins TRBV6-1 and TRBJ2-6; D gene uncertain. Trimming took off 1 base at V and 0 bases at J, with 4 bases between the two ends. This CDR3 spans 15 amino acids. Germline V gives CDR1 MNHNS, CDR2 SASEGT. The CDR3 here is CASSEGDSGANVLTF. The CDR3 nucleotides read TGTGCCAGCAGTGAAGGAGACTCTGGGGCCAACGTCCTGACTTTC.

The rearrangement uses TRBV6-6 and TRBJ1-2; D gene ambiguous. Germline V gene sequence: CDR1 MNHNY, CDR2 SVGAGI (reference sequence). The ends were cut back, 6 bases at V and 2 bases at J, with 10 bases in the middle. The CDR3 is 13 amino acids. The CDR3 coding sequence is TGTGCCAGCAGCAACCAAGGAAACTATGGCTACACCTTC. Its protein product is CASSNQGNYGYTF.

The chain has TRBV7-9 and TRBJ1-4; D uncertain. CDR1 is SEHNR, CDR2 FQNEAQ, per germline (reference sequence). The V gene lost 3 bases and the J gene lost 7 bases, with 6 bases spanning the gap. The length of the CDR3 is 12 residues. The CDR3 protein is CASSFEGEKLFF. CDR3 in DNA: TGTGCCAGCAGCTTTGAGGGTGAAAAACTGTTTTTT.

This chain joins TRBV5-8 and TRBJ1-2; no clear D gene. The CDR3 contains 14 residues. From germline, CDR1 is SGHTS and CDR2 YDEGEE. Trimming left V 2 bases short and J 7 bases short, with 15 bases between. This CDR3 is CASSFDGPRTGYTF. The CDR3 DNA sequence: TGTGCCAGCAGCTTCGACGGGCCGCGGACTGGCTACACCTTC.

The genes are TRBV7-2 and TRBJ1-2, with a possible D match to TRBD1 (6 bases). CDR1 is SGHTA, CDR2 FQGNSA, per germline. Trimming left V 1 base short and J 4 bases short, with 10 bases between. There are 14 residues in the CDR3. DNA for the CDR3: TGTGCCAGCAGCTTAGACGGGGGGCCCTATGGCTACACCTTC. As protein: CASSLDGGPYGYTF. The full variable domain, in which reference TRBV7-2 and TRBJ1-2 provide the parts outside the CDR3, is GAGVSQSPSNKVTEKGKDVELRCDPISGHTALYWYRQSLGQGLEFLIYFQGNSAPDKSGLPSDRFSAERTGGSVSTLTIQRTQQEDSAVYLCASSLDGGPYGYTFGSGTRLTVV.

This clone was observed a handful of times. V is TRBV6-5 and J is TRBJ1-2, with 8 bases identical to TRBD1. Germline V gene lookup returns CDR1 MNHEY and CDR2 SVGAGI. The CDR3 covers 15 residues. J was trimmed by 3 bases and V by 6 bases; bases with no gene match: 9. The CDR3 loop reads CASSFRQGRYYGYTF. In nucleotides, the CDR3 is TGTGCCAGCAGCTTTCGACAGGGGAGGTACTATGGCTACACCTTC.

The CDR3 coding sequence is TGTGCCAGCAGCCCCAGAGGTGGGGGCTACACCTTC. Its translation: CASSPRGGGYTF. This chain connects TRBV7-2 to TRBJ1-2; no reliable D call. Germline CDR1 is SGHTA and CDR2 is FQGNSA. Trimming pared 5 bases from V and 8 bases from J, leaving 12 bases between. The CDR3 extends over 12 amino acids. Full variable domain (missing parts from reference TRBV7-2 and TRBJ1-2): GAGVSQSPSNKVTEKGKDVELRCDPISGHTALYWYRQSLGQGLEFLIYFQGNSAPDKSGLPSDRFSAERTGGSVSTLTIQRTQQEDSAVYLCASSPRGGGYTFGSGTRLTVV.

The rearrangement joins TRBV5-1 to TRBJ2-5; TRBD1 is a possible D gene (6 bases). V lost 4 bases and J 0 bases, leaving 7 bases between the germline ends. The germline V gene has CDR1 SGHRS and CDR2 YFSETQ. The CDR3 has 13 amino acids. The CDR3 region is CASSRGYQETQYF. The CDR3 DNA is TGCGCCAGCAGCAGGGGGTACCAAGAGACCCAGTACTTC.

This clone came up a few times. The genes are TRBV5-1 and TRBJ2-1; D is unresolved. The CDR3 is 16 amino acids. V was shortened by 3 bases and J by 1 base, with 14 bases between the two germline ends. Germline CDR1 is SGHRS and CDR2 is YFSETQ. The CDR3 is CASSSVGYGSYNEQFF. DNA of the CDR3: TGCGCCAGCAGCTCAGTGGGGTATGGGTCCTACAATGAGCAGTTCTTC.

V and J are TRBV5-6 and TRBJ1-2; D possibly corresponds to TRBD1 (6 bases). V was pared by 0 bases and J by 8 bases, with 14 bases between. The CDR3 covers 14 residues. The germline V gene has CDR1 SGHDT and CDR2 YYEEEE. The CDR3 coding sequence is TGTGCCAGCAGCTTGGCCGCAGGGGCAGGGGGCTACACCTTC. This translates into CASSLAAGAGGYTF.

The rearrangement joins TRBV5-6 to TRBJ2-7, with D perhaps being TRBD1 or TRBD2 (5 bases each). The germline V and J ends were trimmed by 4 bases and 0 bases, with 14 bases remaining between them. The germline gives CDR1 SGHDT, CDR2 YYEEEE. The length of the CDR3 is 15 residues. The CDR3 DNA follows: TGTGCCAGCAGCAACCCGGGACGAAGCTCCTACGAGCAGTACGTC. Its protein is CASSNPGRSSYEQYV.

J is TRBJ1-1 and V is TRBV9, with D unresolved. With 0 bases removed from V and 1 base from J, the gap between germline ends came to 10 bases. The CDR3 extends over 15 amino acids. Germline lookup yields CDR1 SGDLS and CDR2 YYNGEE. CDR3 loop: CASSVVSRSNTEAFF. CDR3 nucleotide sequence: TGTGCCAGCAGCGTAGTATCCAGATCGAACACTGAAGCTTTCTTT.

The V call is TRBV7-9, the J call TRBJ2-7; 10 bases line up with TRBD1. Germline V gene data show CDR1 as SEHNR and CDR2 as FQNEAQ (reference sequence). The CDR3 totals 18 residues. V trimming: 5 bases; J trimming: 1 base; junction bases outside the gene matches: 14. For the CDR3, the DNA is TGTGCCAGCAGCAGACTCCCAGGGGGGGGACAGGGGTCCTACGAGCAGTACGTC. This codes for CASSRLPGGGQGSYEQYV.

The gene calls are TRBV6-5 and TRBJ1-6; D is unresolved. V was clipped by 6 bases and J by 5 bases, with 11 bases between them. This CDR3 is 14 amino acids long. CDR1 MNHEY and CDR2 SVGAGI come from the germline V gene. The CDR3 nucleotides are TGTGCCAGCAGCCGAGACGCCCATAATTCACCCCTCCACTTT. Residues: CASSRDAHNSPLHF.

This chain uses TRBV19 with TRBJ2-7; D might be TRBD1 (5 bases). The CDR3 length is 18 residues. V was clipped by 5 bases and J by 2 bases, with 25 bases between them. Germline CDR1 is LNHDA and CDR2 is SQIVND (reference sequence). The CDR3 spells CASSFLHDRDGQTYEQYF. The CDR3, as DNA: TGTGCCAGTAGTTTCCTTCACGACAGAGACGGCCAAACCTACGAGCAGTACTTC.

The chain combines TRBV5-1 with TRBJ1-1; the D gene is possibly TRBD1 (6 bases). Trimming shortened V by 1 base and J by 3 bases, and 10 bases separated the two germline ends. This CDR3 spans 14 amino acids. Looked up from germline, CDR1 is SGHRS and CDR2 is YFSETQ. DNA of the CDR3: TGCGCCAGCAGCTTGACAGGGCCCGACACTGAAGCTTTCTTT. Its protein product is CASSLTGPDTEAFF. The whole variable domain, remainder taken from reference TRBV5-1 and TRBJ1-1, is KAGVTQTPRYLIKTRGQQVTLSCSPISGHRSVSWYQQTPGQGLQFLFEYFSETQRNKGNFPGRFSGRQFSNSRSEMNVSTLELGDSALYLCASSLTGPDTEAFFGQGTRLTVV.

The chain employs TRBV29-1 and TRBJ1-1; TRBD1 might be the D (6 bases). The ends were cut back, 0 bases at V and 4 bases at J, with 9 bases in the middle. The CDR3 has 13 residues. Germline loops: CDR1 SQVTM, CDR2 ANQGSEA. The CDR3 DNA reads as TGCAGCGTTGAAGATCAGGGGTCCACTGAAGCTTTCTTT. Protein sequence: CSVEDQGSTEAFF.

J is TRBJ1-4 and V is TRBV25-1; D not resolved. With 1 base removed from V and 8 bases from J, the gap between germline ends came to 8 bases. Germline CDR1 is MGHDK and CDR2 is SYGVNS. This CDR3 is 13 amino acids long. CDR3 sequence: CASSEWALEKLFF. CDR3 DNA sequence: TGTGCCAGCAGTGAATGGGCCCTGGAAAAACTGTTTTTT. Looking up the rest from reference TRBV25-1 and TRBJ1-4 gives the full variable domain: EADIYQTPRYLVIGTGKKITLECSQTMGHDKMYWYQQDPGMELHLIHYSYGVNSTEKGDLSSESTVSRIRTEHFPLTLESARPSHTSQYLCASSEWALEKLFFGSGTQLSVL.

This clone was detected a few times. The chain combines TRBV9 with TRBJ2-5; TRBD2 matches at 7 bases. The CDR3 sequence is 16 residues long. V was clipped by 3 bases and J by 5 bases; unmatched bases: 13. Germline V gene sequence: CDR1 SGDLS, CDR2 YYNGEE. This chain's CDR3 is CASSGREPRTSETQYF. The CDR3 DNA reads as TGTGCCAGCAGCGGGCGGGAGCCAAGGACCTCGGAGACCCAGTACTTC.

The CDR3 spells CASSFVSGADTQYF. CDR3 DNA sequence: TGTGCCAGCAGCTTCGTCTCGGGGGCTGATACGCAGTATTTT. The chain carries TRBV7-9 and TRBJ2-3; D may correspond to TRBD1 or TRBD2 (6 bases each). CDR1 SEHNR and CDR2 FQNEAQ come from the germline V gene (reference sequence). This CDR3 is 14 amino acids long. Trimming removed 3 bases from V and 6 bases from J, with 13 bases in between.

This clone turned up a few times. The genes are TRBV27 and TRBJ2-1; maybe TRBD1 (5 bases). The germline V and J ends were trimmed by 4 bases and 5 bases, with 15 bases remaining between them. Germline CDR1 is MNHEY and CDR2 is SMNVEV (reference sequence). This CDR3 is 15 amino acids long. For the CDR3, the DNA is TGTGCCAGCAGTTCCCGACAGTTATGGAACAATGAGCAGTTCTTC. Its translation: CASSSRQLWNNEQFF.

This clone was recorded once. The V gene is TRBV19, the J gene TRBJ2-7; D unresolved. The length of the CDR3 is 14 residues. Germline V gene lookup returns CDR1 LNHDA and CDR2 SQIVND (reference sequence). V lost 1 base and J 2 bases, leaving 9 bases between the germline ends. The CDR3 DNA reads TGTGCCAGTAGTATAGTTACCAGGCCCTACGAGCAGTACTTC. It is translated as CASSIVTRPYEQYF.